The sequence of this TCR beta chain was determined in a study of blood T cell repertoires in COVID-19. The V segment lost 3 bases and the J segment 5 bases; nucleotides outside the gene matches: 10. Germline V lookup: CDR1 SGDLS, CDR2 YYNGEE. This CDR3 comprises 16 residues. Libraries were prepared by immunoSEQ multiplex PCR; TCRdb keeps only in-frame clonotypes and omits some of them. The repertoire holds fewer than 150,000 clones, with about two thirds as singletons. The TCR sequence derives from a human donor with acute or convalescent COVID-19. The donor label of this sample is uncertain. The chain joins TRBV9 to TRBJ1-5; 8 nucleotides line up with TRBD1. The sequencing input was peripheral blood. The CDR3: CASSGGTGNFYQPQHF. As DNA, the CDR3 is TGTGCCAGCAGCGGTGGGACAGGCAACTTTTATCAGCCCCAGCATTTT.